This T cell receptor beta chain stems from a study of T cell responses to AZD1222 COVID-19 vaccine. A remark on this clone: Its cognate antigen is unknown.

The data were produced by immunoSEQ multiplex PCR, yet TCRdb's version contains in-frame clones alone and is incomplete. The table has approximately 210,000 clones, approximately 93% seen once. Second-dose schedules of about 4 or about 12 weeks were combined. CDR3 length: 16 residues. The V and J ends lost 4 bases and 2 bases, in that order; junction bases with no gene match: 7. The germline V gene has CDR1 SGHRS and CDR2 YFSETQ. Study-level findings and limits: None of the repertoires were sampled until the peak T cell response had passed.

This receptor was taken from an adult who received the AZD1222 COVID-19 vaccine. The specimen was peripheral blood, collected 28 days after the second AZD1222 dose. V is TRBV5-1 and J is TRBJ2-3; 10 bases match TRBD2. The CDR3 nucleotides are TGCGCCAGCAGCGACAAGACTAGCGGGCCCACAGATACGCAGTATTTT. This encodes CASSDKTSGPTDTQYF.